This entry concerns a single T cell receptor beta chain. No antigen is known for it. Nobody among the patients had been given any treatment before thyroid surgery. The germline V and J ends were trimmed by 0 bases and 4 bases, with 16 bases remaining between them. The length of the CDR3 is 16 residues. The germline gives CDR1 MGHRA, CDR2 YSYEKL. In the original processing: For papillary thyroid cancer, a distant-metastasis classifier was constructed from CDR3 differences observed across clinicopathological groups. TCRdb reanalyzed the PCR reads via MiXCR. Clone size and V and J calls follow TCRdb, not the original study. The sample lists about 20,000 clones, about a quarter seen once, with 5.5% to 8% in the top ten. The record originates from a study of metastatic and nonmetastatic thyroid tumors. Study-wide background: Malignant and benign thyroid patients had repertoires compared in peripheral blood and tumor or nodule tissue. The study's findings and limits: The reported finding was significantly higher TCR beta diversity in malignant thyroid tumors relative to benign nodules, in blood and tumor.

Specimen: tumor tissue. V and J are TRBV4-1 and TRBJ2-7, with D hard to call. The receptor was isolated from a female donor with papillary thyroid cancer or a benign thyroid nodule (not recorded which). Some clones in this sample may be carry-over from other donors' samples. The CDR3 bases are TGCGCCAGCAGCCAAGATCGGCGAGAAATCGGATACGAGCAGTACTTC. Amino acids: CASSQDRREIGYEQYF.